This T cell receptor beta chain was found in a study of T cell responses to AZD1222 COVID-19 vaccine. Regarding the study as a whole: Most donors were white British and more were female, and clonal diversity was possibly underestimated. Nearly half of spike-specific TCRs reportedly target variant regions that are unmutated in the B.1.351 and B.1.1.7 variants. Rises in breadth and depth of Spike-specific TCRs came after two AZD1222 doses.

In the case of this clone: Its target is unknown.

Trimming shortened V by 5 bases and J by 2 bases, and 24 bases separated the two germline ends. From germline, CDR1 is MDHEN and CDR2 SYDVKM. This CDR3 region has 18 residues. Here immunoSEQ multiplex PCR was the method, and the copy in TCRdb shows in-frame clones only, minus some. Among 75,000 to 100,000 clones listed, 75% to 90% were seen once. The sample consisted of peripheral blood, taken on day 0 of AZD1222 vaccination. The receptor comes from an adult in good health. The chain uses TRBV28 and TRBJ1-1; D uncertain. The CDR3 loop is CASSIPGKGLPGNTEAFF. DNA of the CDR3: TGTGCCAGCAGTATCCCGGGGAAGGGTCTCCCAGGTAACACTGAAGCTTTCTTT.